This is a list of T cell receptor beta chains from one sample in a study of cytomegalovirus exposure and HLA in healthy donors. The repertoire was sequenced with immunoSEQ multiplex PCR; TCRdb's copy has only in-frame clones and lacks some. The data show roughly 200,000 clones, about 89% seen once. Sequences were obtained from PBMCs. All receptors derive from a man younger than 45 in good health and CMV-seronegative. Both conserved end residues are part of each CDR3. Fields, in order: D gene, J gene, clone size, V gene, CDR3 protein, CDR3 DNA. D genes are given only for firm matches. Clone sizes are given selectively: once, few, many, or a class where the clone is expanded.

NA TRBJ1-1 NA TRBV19 CASSKIDRLAFF TGTGCCAGTAGTAAGATAGACAGGCTAGCTTTCTTT
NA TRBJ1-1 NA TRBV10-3 CAISEQPSGMNTEAFF TGTGCCATCAGTGAACAGCCCAGCGGGATGAACACTGAAGCTTTCTTT
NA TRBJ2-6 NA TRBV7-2 CASSRQPTANVLTF TGTGCCAGCAGCCGACAGCCCACTGCCAACGTCCTGACTTTC
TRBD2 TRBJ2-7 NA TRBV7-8 CASSLSGGASGPYEQYF TGTGCCAGCAGCCTTAGTGGAGGGGCTAGCGGCCCCTACGAGCAGTACTTC
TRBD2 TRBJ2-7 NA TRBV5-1 CASSPMSGRIGEQYF TGCGCCAGCAGCCCTATGAGCGGGAGGATTGGGGAGCAGTACTTC
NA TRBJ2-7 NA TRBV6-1 CASRERPIEQYF TGTGCCAGCAGGGAGCGTCCTATAGAGCAGTACTTC
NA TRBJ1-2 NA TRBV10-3 CAISESDYGGTTFYGYTF TGTGCCATCAGTGAGTCGGACTATGGGGGAACCACTTTCTATGGCTACACCTTC
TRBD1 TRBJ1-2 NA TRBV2 CASSDRTGGHYGYTF TGTGCCAGCAGTGACCGGACAGGGGGACACTATGGCTACACCTTC
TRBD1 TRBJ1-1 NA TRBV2 CASTRDRQNEAFF TGTGCCAGCACCCGGGACAGACAAAATGAAGCTTTCTTT
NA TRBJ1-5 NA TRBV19 CASSIEEATSNQPQHF TGTGCCAGTAGTATAGAGGAGGCAACTAGCAATCAGCCCCAGCATTTT
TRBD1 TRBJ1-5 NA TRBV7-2 CASSQLDRGRIYGQPQHF TGTGCCAGCAGTCAACTGGACAGGGGGCGCATATATGGTCAGCCCCAGCATTTT
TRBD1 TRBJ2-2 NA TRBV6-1 CASIALQGDTGELFF TGTGCCAGCATAGCCCTTCAGGGGGACACCGGGGAGCTGTTTTTT
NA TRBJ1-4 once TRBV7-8 CASSLKVQALANEKLFF TGTGCCAGCAGCTTAAAGGTCCAGGCTCTTGCTAATGAAAAACTGTTTTTT
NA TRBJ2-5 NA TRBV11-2 CASSQTRRQYF TGTGCCAGCAGTCAGACTAGACGGCAGTACTTC
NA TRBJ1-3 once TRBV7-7 CASSFEQGLGNTIYF TGTGCTAGCAGCTTCGAGCAAGGACTTGGAAACACCATATATTTT
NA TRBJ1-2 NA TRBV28 CASRIGSGGPFYGYTF TGTGCCAGCAGGATAGGCTCCGGGGGACCCTTCTATGGCTACACCTTC
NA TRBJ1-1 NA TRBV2 CASSGLGGETEAFF TGTGCCAGCAGTGGGTTGGGAGGAGAAACTGAAGCTTTCTTT
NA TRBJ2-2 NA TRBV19 CASMEGTGDTGELFF TGTGCCAGTATGGAGGGGACGGGAGACACCGGGGAGCTGTTTTTT
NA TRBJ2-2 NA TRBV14 CASSQGLVNTGELFF TGTGCCAGCAGCCAAGGACTAGTGAACACCGGGGAGCTGTTTTTT
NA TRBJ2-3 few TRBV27 CASSLRGRPTDTQYF TGTGCCAGCAGCCTCAGGGGACGCCCTACAGATACGCAGTATTTT
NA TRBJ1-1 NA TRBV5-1 CASSFNPDRANTEAFF TGCGCCAGCAGCTTCAACCCGGACAGAGCAAACACTGAAGCTTTCTTT
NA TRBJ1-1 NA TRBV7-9 CSSSLLGNTEAFF TGTTCCAGCAGCTTACTAGGGAACACTGAAGCTTTCTTT
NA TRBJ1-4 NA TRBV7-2 CASSPGFRMGKLFF TGTGCCAGCAGCCCAGGGTTCCGAATGGGGAAACTGTTTTTT
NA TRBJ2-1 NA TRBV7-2 CASSIGQSQFF TGTGCCAGCAGCATCGGACAGTCGCAGTTCTTC
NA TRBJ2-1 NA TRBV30 CAWSKGEQFF TGTGCCTGGAGTAAGGGGGAGCAGTTCTTC
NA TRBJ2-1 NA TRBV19 CASSMLSREQFF TGTGCCAGTAGTATGCTGTCGCGAGAGCAGTTCTTC